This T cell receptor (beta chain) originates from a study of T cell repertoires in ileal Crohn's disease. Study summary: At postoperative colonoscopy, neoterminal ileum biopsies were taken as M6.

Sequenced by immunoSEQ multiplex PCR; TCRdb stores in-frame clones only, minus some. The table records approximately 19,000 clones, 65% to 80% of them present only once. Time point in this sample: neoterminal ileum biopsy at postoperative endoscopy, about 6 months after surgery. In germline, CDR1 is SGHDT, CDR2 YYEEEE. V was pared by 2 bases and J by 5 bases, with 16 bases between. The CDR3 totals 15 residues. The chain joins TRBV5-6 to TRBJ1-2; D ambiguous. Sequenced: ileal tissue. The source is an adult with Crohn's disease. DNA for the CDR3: TGTGCCAGCAGCTTCGACGGCGGGTTTTGGTATGGCTACACCTTC. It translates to CASSFDGGFWYGYTF.